This T cell receptor (beta chain) is drawn from a study of blood T cells in healthy people across ages. The germline V gene encodes CDR1 DFQATT and CDR2 SNEGSKA (reference sequence). The CDR3 is 12 amino acids. The V end was cut by 4 bases, the J end by 2 bases, with 8 bases between. Collection of ten milliliters of peripheral blood was performed for each donor. For the second PCR, which ran for 7 to 11 cycles, a sample-barcoded 5' primer and a J-beta primer mix were used. TCRdb re-analysed the 5' RACE reads in MiXCR, keeping a single row per CDR3 protein. The sample holds 1.5 million to 2 million distinct CDR3 sequences, around 40% seen once.

This receptor was obtained from a human donor in good health. Sequencing was carried out using blood. The V and J genes are TRBV20-1 and TRBJ2-5, with D unresolved. The DNA for the CDR3 is TGCAGTGCTACCGCCACTCAAGAGACCCAGTACTTC. Translated, it gives CSATATQETQYF.